These 16 T cell receptor beta chains were all obtained from the same sample, sequenced in a study of T cell responses to AZD1222 COVID-19 vaccine. Measured with immunoSEQ multiplex PCR; TCRdb has only the in-frame clones, and not every one. The table lists about 160,000 clones, about 90% of them singletons. The sequencing here drew on peripheral blood, taken on day 0 of MenACWY control vaccination. Source of these receptors: an adult in good health.

In DNA form, the CDR3 reads TGTGCCAGCAGCGAGGGGGGCCGAGACACCGGGGAGCTGTTTTTT. Translated, it gives CASSEGGRDTGELFF. The V and J genes are TRBV13 and TRBJ2-2; D tentatively fits TRBD1 or TRBD2 (6 bases each). The CDR3 sequence is 15 residues long. Germline V gives CDR1 PRHDT, CDR2 FYEKMQ (reference sequence). V was pared by 5 bases and J by 3 bases, with 13 bases between.

This sequence joins TRBV11-2 and TRBJ1-2; TRBD1 agrees at 10 bases. Unmatched junction bases numbered 7, after V lost 4 bases and J lost 8 bases. Germline CDR1 reads SGHAT; CDR2 reads FQNNGV. This CDR3 is built from 14 residues. CDR3 region: CASSSRDRGLGYTF. CDR3 sequence (DNA): TGTGCCAGCAGCTCCCGGGACAGGGGATTGGGCTACACCTTC.

This sequence joins TRBV30 and TRBJ2-1, with D tentatively TRBD2 (6 bases). Looked up from germline, CDR1 is GTSNPN and CDR2 is SVGIG (reference sequence). The CDR3 totals 13 residues. The V end was cut by 4 bases, the J end by 4 bases, with 11 bases between. The CDR3 reads CAWTREAYNEQFF. DNA of the CDR3: TGTGCCTGGACGAGGGAGGCTTACAATGAGCAGTTCTTC.

V and J are TRBV4-1 and TRBJ2-1; TRBD2 matches at 12 bases. V lost 0 bases to trimming and J lost 9 bases; unmatched junction nucleotides: 6. Germline V gene sequence: CDR1 MGHRA, CDR2 YSYEKL. CDR3 size: 16 residues. CDR3 nucleotides: TGCGCCAGCAGCCAAGATCGACTAGCGGGAGCAGGTGAGCAGTTCTTC. This codes for CASSQDRLAGAGEQFF.

This chain connects TRBV6-7 to TRBJ2-5; D might be TRBD1 (6 bases). TRBV6-7 is an open reading frame, and its role is uncertain. The CDR3 totals 15 residues. Trimming removed 6 bases from V and 1 base from J, with 15 bases in between. The CDR3 loop is CASSPGRTAQETQYF. The DNA of the CDR3 is TGTGCCAGCAGCCCTGGAAGGACAGCCCAAGAGACCCAGTACTTC.

V gene TRBV18 combines with J gene TRBJ1-6, with D possibly being TRBD1 (6 bases). This CDR3 spans 14 amino acids. V lost 5 bases, J lost 9 bases, and 14 bases lay in between. From germline, CDR1 is KGHSH and CDR2 LQKENI. CDR3 coding DNA: TGTGCCAGCTCATCGACAGGCCGGCTTTCACCCCTCCACTTT. Its protein is CASSSTGRLSPLHF.

The V and J genes are TRBV6-5 and TRBJ1-2; 9 positions agree with TRBD1. After removal of 5 bases from V and 8 bases from J, the junction contained 9 bases not matched to a gene. The CDR3 runs 14 residues. Looked up from germline, CDR1 is MNHEY and CDR2 is SVGAGI. CDR3 region: CASSTEGQGDGYTF. CDR3 DNA sequence: TGTGCCAGCAGTACAGAGGGACAGGGAGACGGCTACACCTTC.

The chain employs TRBV10-3 and TRBJ2-5; TRBD2 matches at 10 bases. Germline V gene lookup returns CDR1 ENHRY and CDR2 SYGVKD. The CDR3 is 15 residues long. J was trimmed by 5 bases and V by 5 bases; bases with no gene match: 8. The CDR3 DNA sequence: TGTGCCATCAGTATAGCGGGAGGAGAGTCGGAGACCCAGTACTTC. Translated, it gives CAISIAGGESETQYF.

As concerns this clone: One end of the junction varies from germline; a read error may be responsible. The chain joins TRBV6-1 to TRBJ2-7; TRBD1 aligns across 8 bases. Germline V gene data show CDR1 as MNHNS and CDR2 as SASEGT. The length of the CDR3 is 15 residues. CDR3 nucleotides: TGTGCCAGCAGAGAAGACAGGGGACCTACCTACGAGCAGTACTTC. Translating it yields CASREDRGPTYEQYF.

The genes are TRBV19 and TRBJ1-5; TRBD1 matches at 8 bases. The ends lost 5 bases at V and 0 bases at J; junction bases unmatched: 6. The germline CDR1 and CDR2 sequences are LNHDA and SQIVND (reference sequence). CDR3 length: 16 amino acids. The CDR3 loop reads CASSQGARNSNQPQHF. CDR3 bases: TGTGCCAGTAGTCAGGGGGCCAGAAATAGCAATCAGCCCCAGCATTTT.

The chain combines TRBV10-3 with TRBJ2-7, with a tentative D call TRBD1 (5 bases). V lost 8 bases to trimming and J lost 3 bases, with 17 bases between them. CDR1 is ENHRY, CDR2 SYGVKD, per germline. The CDR3 totals 14 residues. CDR3 sequence reads: CAIGDSHLGYEQYF. The CDR3 nucleotides are TGTGCCATCGGAGACAGTCATTTAGGCTACGAGCAGTACTTC.

The J gene is TRBJ1-2, the V gene TRBV19; D is uncertain. V shed 7 bases and J shed 3 bases, with 21 bases lying between them. There are 16 residues in the CDR3. The V gene's germline CDR1 is LNHDA and CDR2 SQIVND (reference sequence). CDR3 protein: CASTRTENLGDYGYTF. The CDR3 bases are TGTGCCAGTACTCGCACAGAGAACCTAGGAGACTATGGCTACACCTTC.

The chain recombines TRBV19 with TRBJ1-2, with 7 nucleotides matching TRBD1. CDR3 size: 13 residues. Germline V gene lookup returns CDR1 LNHDA and CDR2 SQIVND (reference sequence). V lost 6 bases and J lost 4; bases outside the gene matches: 5. The CDR3 region has the DNA TGTGCCAGTAGGGACAGGTCTTCCTATGGCTACACCTTC. Its protein product is CASRDRSSYGYTF.

DNA for the CDR3: TGTGCCAGCAGCTCCCCCGGGAGGTCCCAGTATTACGAGCAGTACTTC. Residues: CASSSPGRSQYYEQYF. The gene calls are TRBV11-2 and TRBJ2-7; 7 bases fit TRBD2. The CDR3 loop spans 16 amino acids. CDR1 SGHAT and CDR2 FQNNGV come from the germline V gene. V lost 4 bases, J lost 4 bases, and 13 bases stayed unmatched. The complete variable domain, with remaining parts taken from reference TRBV11-2 and TRBJ2-7, reads EAGVAQSPRYKIIEKRQSVAFWCNPISGHATLYWYQQILGQGPKLLIQFQNNGVVDDSQLPKDRFSAERLKGVDSTLKIQPAKLEDSAVYLCASSSPGRSQYYEQYFGPGTRLTVT.

The J gene is TRBJ2-7, the V gene TRBV5-4, with 10 bases identical to TRBD2. Germline CDR1 reads SGHNT; CDR2 reads YYREEE (reference sequence). J lost 7 bases, V lost 4 bases, and 11 bases had no gene match. The CDR3 totals 15 residues. CDR3: CASSTKAGGPGEQYF. The CDR3 bases are TGTGCCAGCAGCACAAAAGCGGGAGGGCCGGGGGAGCAGTACTTC.

The chain joins TRBV15 to TRBJ2-7; 7 bases fit TRBD1. The V gene's germline CDR1 is LNHNV and CDR2 YYDKDF (reference sequence). The CDR3 runs to 15 residues. The V gene end was trimmed by 0 bases and the J gene end by 3 bases; junction bases not matched to a gene: 5. CDR3 DNA sequence: TGTGCCACCAGCAGAGATCCAGGGGGTGACTACGAGCAGTACTTC. As protein: CATSRDPGGDYEQYF.